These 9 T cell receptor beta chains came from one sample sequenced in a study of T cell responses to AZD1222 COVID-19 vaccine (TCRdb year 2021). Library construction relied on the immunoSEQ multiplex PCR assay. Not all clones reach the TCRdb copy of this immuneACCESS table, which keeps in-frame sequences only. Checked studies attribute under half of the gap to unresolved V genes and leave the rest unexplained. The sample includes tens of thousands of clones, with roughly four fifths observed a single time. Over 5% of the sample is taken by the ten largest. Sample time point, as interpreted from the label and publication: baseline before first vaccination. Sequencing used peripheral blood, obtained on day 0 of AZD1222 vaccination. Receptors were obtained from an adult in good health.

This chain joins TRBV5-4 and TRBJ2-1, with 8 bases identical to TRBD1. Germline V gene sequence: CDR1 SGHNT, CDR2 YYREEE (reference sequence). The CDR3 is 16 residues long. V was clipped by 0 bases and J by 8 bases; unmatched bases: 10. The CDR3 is CASSLAKGQGPHEQFF. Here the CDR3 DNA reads TGTGCCAGCAGCTTGGCGAAAGGACAGGGACCCCATGAGCAGTTCTTC.

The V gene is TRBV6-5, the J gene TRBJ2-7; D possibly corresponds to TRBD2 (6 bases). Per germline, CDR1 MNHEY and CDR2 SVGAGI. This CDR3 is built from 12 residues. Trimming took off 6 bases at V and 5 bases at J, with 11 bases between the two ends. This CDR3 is CASRGRSHEQYF. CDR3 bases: TGTGCCAGCAGGGGGAGGTCCCACGAGCAGTACTTC.

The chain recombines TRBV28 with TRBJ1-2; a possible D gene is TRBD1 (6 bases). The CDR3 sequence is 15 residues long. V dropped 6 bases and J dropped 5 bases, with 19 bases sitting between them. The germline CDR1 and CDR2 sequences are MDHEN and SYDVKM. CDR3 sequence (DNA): TGTGCCAGCAGCTCCGGGACACCTACTTTATATGGCTACACCTTC. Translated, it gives CASSSGTPTLYGYTF.

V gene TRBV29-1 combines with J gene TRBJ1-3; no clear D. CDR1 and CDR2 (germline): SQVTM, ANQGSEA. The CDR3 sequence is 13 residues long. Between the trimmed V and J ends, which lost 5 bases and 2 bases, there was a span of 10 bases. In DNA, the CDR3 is TGCAGCGTTCGGACTTCCGCTGGAAACACCATATATTTT. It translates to CSVRTSAGNTIYF.

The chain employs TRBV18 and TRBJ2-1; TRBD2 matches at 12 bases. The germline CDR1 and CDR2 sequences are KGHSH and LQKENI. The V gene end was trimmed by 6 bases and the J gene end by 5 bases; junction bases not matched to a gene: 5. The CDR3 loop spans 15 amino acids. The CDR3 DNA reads TGTGCCAGCTCGCCAACTAGCGGGGGGAACAATGAGCAGTTCTTC. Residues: CASSPTSGGNNEQFF.

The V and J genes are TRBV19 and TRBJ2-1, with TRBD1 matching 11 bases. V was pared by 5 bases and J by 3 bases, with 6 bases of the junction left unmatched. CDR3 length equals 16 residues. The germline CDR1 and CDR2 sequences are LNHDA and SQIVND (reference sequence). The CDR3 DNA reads TGTGCCAGTAGTCCCTATGGGACAGGGGGCTACAATGAGCAGTTCTTC. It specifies CASSPYGTGGYNEQFF.

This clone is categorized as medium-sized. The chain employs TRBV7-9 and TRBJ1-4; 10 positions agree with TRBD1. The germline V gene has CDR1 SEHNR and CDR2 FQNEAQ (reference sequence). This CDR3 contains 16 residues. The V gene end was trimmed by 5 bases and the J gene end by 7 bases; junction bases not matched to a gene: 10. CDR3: CASSPPGTGEGEKLFF. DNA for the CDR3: TGTGCCAGCAGCCCCCCTGGGACAGGGGAAGGTGAAAAACTGTTTTTT.

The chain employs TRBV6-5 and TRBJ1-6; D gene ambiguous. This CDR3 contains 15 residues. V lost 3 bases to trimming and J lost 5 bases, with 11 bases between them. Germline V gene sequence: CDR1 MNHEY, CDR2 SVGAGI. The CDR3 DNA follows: TGTGCCAGCAGTTATTCTCGCCCTAATAATTCACCCCTCCACTTT. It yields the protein CASSYSRPNNSPLHF.

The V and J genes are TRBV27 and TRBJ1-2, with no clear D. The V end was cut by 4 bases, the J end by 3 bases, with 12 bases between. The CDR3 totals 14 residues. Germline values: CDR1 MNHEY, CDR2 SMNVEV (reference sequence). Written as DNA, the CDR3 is TGTGCCAGCAGTTCCGTTCGAGAGGACTATGGCTACACCTTC. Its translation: CASSSVREDYGYTF.